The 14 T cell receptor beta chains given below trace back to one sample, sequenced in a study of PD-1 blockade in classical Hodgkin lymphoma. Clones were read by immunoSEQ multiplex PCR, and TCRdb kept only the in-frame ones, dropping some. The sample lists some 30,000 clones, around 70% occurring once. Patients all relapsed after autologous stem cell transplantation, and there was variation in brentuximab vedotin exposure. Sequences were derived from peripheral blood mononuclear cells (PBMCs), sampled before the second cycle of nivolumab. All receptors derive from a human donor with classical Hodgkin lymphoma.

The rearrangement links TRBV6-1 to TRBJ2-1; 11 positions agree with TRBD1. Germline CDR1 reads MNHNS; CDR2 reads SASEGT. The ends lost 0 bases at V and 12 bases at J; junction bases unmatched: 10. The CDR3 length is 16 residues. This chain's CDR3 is CASSEAGGQGGPRQFF. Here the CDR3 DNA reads TGTGCCAGCAGTGAAGCCGGGGGACAGGGGGGGCCGCGGCAGTTCTTC.

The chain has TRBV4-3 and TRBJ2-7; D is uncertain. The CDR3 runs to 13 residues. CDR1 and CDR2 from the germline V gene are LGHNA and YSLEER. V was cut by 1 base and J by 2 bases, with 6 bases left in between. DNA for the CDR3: TGCGCCAGCAGCCAAGGAGGTCCCTACGAGCAGTACTTC. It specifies CASSQGGPYEQYF.

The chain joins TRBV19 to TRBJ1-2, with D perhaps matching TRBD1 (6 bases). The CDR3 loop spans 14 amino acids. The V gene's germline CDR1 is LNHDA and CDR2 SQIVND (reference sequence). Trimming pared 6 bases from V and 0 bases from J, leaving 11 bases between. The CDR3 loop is CASREDSTNYGYTF. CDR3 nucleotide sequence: TGTGCCAGTAGAGAGGACAGCACTAACTATGGCTACACCTTC.

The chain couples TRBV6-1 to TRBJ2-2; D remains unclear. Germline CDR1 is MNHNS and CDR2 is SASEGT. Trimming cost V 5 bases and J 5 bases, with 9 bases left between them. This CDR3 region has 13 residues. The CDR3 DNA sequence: TGTGCCAGCAGTCCTACTTGGACCGGGGAGCTGTTTTTT. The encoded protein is CASSPTWTGELFF.

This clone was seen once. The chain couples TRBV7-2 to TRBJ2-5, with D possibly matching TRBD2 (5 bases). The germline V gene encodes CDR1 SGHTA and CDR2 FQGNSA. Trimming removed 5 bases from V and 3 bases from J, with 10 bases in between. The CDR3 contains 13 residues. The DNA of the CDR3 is TGTGCCAGCAGCCGGGGTGGGGAAGAGACCCAGTACTTC. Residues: CASSRGGEETQYF. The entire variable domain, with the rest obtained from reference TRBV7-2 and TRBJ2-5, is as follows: GAGVSQSPSNKVTEKGKDVELRCDPISGHTALYWYRQSLGQGLEFLIYFQGNSAPDKSGLPSDRFSAERTGGSVSTLTIQRTQQEDSAVYLCASSRGGEETQYFGPGTRLLVL.

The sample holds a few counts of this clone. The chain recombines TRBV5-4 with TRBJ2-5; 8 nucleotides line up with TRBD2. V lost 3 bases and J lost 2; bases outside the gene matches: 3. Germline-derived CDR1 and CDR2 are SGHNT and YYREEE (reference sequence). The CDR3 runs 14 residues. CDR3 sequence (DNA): TGTGCCAGCAGCTCGGGGGGGGGTCAAGAGACCCAGTACTTC. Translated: CASSSGGGQETQYF.

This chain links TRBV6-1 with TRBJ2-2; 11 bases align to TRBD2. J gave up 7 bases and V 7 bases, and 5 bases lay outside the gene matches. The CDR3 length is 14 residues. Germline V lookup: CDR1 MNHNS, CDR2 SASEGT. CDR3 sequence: CASIQLAGDGELFF. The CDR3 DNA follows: TGTGCCAGCATTCAACTAGCGGGGGACGGGGAGCTGTTTTTT.

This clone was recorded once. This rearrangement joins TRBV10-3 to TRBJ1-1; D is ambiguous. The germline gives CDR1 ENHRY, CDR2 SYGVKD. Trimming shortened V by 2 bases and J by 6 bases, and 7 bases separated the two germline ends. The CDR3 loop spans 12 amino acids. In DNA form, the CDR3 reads TGTGCCATCAGTGAGGTCCCACCTGAAGCTTTCTTT. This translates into CAISEVPPEAFF.

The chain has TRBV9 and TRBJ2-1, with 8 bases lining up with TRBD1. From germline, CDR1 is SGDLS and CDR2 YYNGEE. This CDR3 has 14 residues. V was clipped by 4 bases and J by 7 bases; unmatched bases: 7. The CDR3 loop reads CASSPRQGWNEQFF. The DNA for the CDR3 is TGTGCCAGCAGCCCCAGACAGGGGTGGAATGAGCAGTTCTTC.

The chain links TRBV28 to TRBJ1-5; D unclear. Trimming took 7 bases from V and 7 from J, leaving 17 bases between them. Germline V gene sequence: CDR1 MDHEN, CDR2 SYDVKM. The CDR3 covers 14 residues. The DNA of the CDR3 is TGTGCCAGCATGTGGAGGGAACGCTCGCAGCCCCAGCATTTT. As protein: CASMWRERSQPQHF. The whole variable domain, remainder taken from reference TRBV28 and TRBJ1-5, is DVKVTQSSRYLVKRTGEKVFLECVQDMDHENMFWYRQDPGLGLRLIYFSYDVKMKEKGDIPEGYSVSREKKERFSLILESASTNQTSMYLCASMWRERSQPQHFGDGTRLSIL.

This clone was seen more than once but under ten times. This CDR3 reads CASSLAPIGPRLDTQYF. The DNA of the CDR3 is TGTGCCAGCAGCTTAGCGCCGATCGGGCCGCGGTTAGATACGCAGTATTTT. The rearrangement joins TRBV7-2 to TRBJ2-3; no definite D call. Germline V gene data show CDR1 as SGHTA and CDR2 as FQGNSA. The CDR3 has 17 residues. With 0 bases removed from V and 5 bases from J, the gap between germline ends came to 18 bases.

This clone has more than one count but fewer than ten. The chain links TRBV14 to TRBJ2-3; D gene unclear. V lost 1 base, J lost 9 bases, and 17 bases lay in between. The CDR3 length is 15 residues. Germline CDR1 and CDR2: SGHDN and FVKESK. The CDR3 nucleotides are TGTGCCAGCAGCCAAGGATGGTCCGGAACAAAGACGCAGTATTTT. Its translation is CASSQGWSGTKTQYF.

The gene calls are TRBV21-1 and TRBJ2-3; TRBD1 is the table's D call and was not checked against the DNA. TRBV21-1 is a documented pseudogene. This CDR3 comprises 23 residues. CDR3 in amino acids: CASSKRGMQGNLYEKTSTDTQYF. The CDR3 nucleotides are TGTGCCAGCAGCAAAAGGGGGATGCAGGGGAATCTGTACGAAAAGACAAGCACAGATACGCAGTATTTT.

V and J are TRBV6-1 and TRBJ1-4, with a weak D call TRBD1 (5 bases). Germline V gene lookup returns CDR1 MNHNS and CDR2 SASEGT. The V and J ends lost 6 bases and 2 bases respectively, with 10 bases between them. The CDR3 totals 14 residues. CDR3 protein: CASRAGTTNEKLFF. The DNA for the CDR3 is TGTGCCAGCAGGGCCGGGACCACTAATGAAAAACTGTTTTTT.